Below, 3 T cell receptor beta chains from the same sample are listed, as sequenced in a study of blood T cells in healthy people across ages. Then a second PCR, running about 6 to 12 cycles, was carried out with a sample-barcoded 5' primer and a J-beta primer mix. TCRdb independently ran MiXCR on the 5' RACE reads; one entry per CDR3 protein. Among approximately 600,000 distinct CDR3 sequences listed, approximately 50% were seen once. The sample consisted of blood. Receptors originate from a man aged 55 to 70 in good health.

The chain recombines TRBV7-9 with TRBJ1-2; no reliable D call. V was cut by 4 bases and J by 4 bases, with 7 bases left in between. Germline assignment: CDR1 SEHNR and CDR2 FQNEAQ (reference sequence). The CDR3 contains 12 residues. As DNA, the CDR3 is TGTGCCAGCAGCTCCGGGGTCTATGGCTACACCTTC. Translated: CASSSGVYGYTF. Based on the CDR3 plus reference TRBV7-9 and TRBJ1-2, the full variable domain is DTGVSQNPRHKITKRGQNVTFRCDPISEHNRLYWYRQTLGQGPEFLTYFQNEAQLEKSRLLSDRFSAERPKGSFSTLEIQRTEQGDSAMYLCASSSGVYGYTFGSGTRLTVV.

This clonotype occurred a few times. V and J are TRBV20-1 and TRBJ2-7; TRBD2 agrees at 10 bases. The germline V gene has CDR1 DFQATT and CDR2 SNEGSKA (reference sequence). V lost 4 bases and J lost 5; bases outside the gene matches: 8. The CDR3 is 14 amino acids. This CDR3 is CSATLAGVPHEQYF. CDR3 DNA: TGCAGTGCTACCCTAGCGGGGGTCCCCCACGAGCAGTACTTC.

This clonotype was counted a single time. The chain employs TRBV2 and TRBJ2-6, with D tentatively TRBD1 (5 bases). The CDR3 length is 15 residues. Between the trimmed V and J ends, which lost 3 bases and 2 bases, there was a span of 8 bases. Germline V gene data show CDR1 as SNHLY and CDR2 as FYNNEI. The CDR3 protein is CASSDEQAGANVLTF. CDR3 DNA: TGTGCCAGCAGTGATGAACAGGCTGGGGCCAACGTCCTGACTTTC.